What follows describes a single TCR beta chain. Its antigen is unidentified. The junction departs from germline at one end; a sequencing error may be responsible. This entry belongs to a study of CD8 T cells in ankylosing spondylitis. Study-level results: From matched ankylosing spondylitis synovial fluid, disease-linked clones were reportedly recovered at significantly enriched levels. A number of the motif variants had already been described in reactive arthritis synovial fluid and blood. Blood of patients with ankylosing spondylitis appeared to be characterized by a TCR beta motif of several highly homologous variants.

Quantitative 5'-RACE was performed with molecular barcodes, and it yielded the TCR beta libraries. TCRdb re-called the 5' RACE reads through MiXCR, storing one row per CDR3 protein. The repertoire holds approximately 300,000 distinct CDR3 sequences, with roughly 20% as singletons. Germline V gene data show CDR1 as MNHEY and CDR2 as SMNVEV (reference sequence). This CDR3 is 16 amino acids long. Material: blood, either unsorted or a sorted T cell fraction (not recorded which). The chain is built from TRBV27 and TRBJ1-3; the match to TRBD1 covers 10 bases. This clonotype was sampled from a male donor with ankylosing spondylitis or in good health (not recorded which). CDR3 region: CASSLSRTGGGNIIYF. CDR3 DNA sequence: TGTGCCAGCAGTTTATCTCGGACAGGGGGTGGAAACATCATATATTTT.